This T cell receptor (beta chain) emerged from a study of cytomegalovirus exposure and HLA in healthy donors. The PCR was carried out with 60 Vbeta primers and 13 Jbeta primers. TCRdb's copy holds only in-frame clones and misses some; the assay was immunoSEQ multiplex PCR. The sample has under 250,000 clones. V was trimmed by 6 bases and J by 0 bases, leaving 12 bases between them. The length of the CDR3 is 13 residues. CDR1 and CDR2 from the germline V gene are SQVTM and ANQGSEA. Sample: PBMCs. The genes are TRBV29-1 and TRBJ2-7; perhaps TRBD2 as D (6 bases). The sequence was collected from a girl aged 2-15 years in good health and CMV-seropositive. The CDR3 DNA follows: TGCAGCGTCATAGCGGCGAGCTCCTACGAGCAGTACTTC. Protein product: CSVIAASSYEQYF.